This TCR beta chain was obtained from a study of Ad26.COV2.S vaccination and SARS-CoV-2 variants. The treatment is: 15 to 20 received Ad26.COV2.S at low or high dose, single or two shots; about five received placebo; per-sample allocation not given. Day 63 following the first vaccine or placebo injection was when the samples were taken. The table lists this clone with a few counts. V gave up 1 base and J gave up 2 bases, with 15 bases separating them. CDR3 length: 16 residues. CDR1 MGHRA and CDR2 YSYEKL come from the germline V gene. The table came from immunoSEQ multiplex PCR; TCRdb's copy has only in-frame clones and leaves some out. The table shows about 420,000 clones, with roughly 90% occurring only once.

The input for sequencing was peripheral blood, taken in a trial of Ad26.COV2.S vaccine versus placebo. The sequence derives from a person aged 18-60 years who received the Ad26.COV2.S COVID-19 vaccine or a placebo. The rearrangement joins TRBV4-1 to TRBJ2-7, with D uncertain. The CDR3 is CASSQGIRSPPYEQYF. DNA for the CDR3: TGCGCCAGCAGCCAAGGAATCCGGTCCCCCCCCTACGAGCAGTACTTC.